This T cell receptor beta chain derives from a study of shared clonotypes between healthy human individuals. In this sample, this clone turned up once. The antigen is undetermined. Study-wide results and limits: Around 5.3% of naive CD4 clonotypes were shared across several donors.

Splitting of CD4+ cells produced CD45RA+ naive and CD45RA-negative memory subsets. Several immunoSEQ plates held equal portions of the genomic DNA taken from each subset. The repertoire was sequenced with immunoSEQ multiplex PCR; TCRdb's copy has only in-frame clones and lacks some. The sample includes 2 million or so clones, 95% of them seen just once. Germline V gene sequence: CDR1 MNHNS, CDR2 SASEGT. CDR3 length: 16 residues. The trim removed 2 bases at V and 2 bases at J, leaving 7 bases unmatched. Input material: naive CD4+ T cells sorted from blood. Sample subset: CD45RA+ positively selected. The chain joins TRBV6-1 to TRBJ2-3, with 7 positions matching TRBD1. The source is a man between 18 and 35 years old in good health. The CDR3 coding sequence is TGTGCCAGCAGTGAAACCCGGGACAGTTTCACAGATACGCAGTATTTT. It yields the protein CASSETRDSFTDTQYF.